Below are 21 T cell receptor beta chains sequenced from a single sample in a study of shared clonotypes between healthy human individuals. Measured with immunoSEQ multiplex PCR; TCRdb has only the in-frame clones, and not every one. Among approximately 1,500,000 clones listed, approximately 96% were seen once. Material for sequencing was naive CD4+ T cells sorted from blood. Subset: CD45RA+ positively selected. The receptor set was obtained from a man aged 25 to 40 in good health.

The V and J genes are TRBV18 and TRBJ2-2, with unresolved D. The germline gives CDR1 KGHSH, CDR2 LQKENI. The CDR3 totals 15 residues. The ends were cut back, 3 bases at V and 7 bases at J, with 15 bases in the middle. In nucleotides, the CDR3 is TGTGCCAGCTCACCTCCCGGCCTCTATGGCGGGGAGCTGTTTTTT. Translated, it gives CASSPPGLYGGELFF.

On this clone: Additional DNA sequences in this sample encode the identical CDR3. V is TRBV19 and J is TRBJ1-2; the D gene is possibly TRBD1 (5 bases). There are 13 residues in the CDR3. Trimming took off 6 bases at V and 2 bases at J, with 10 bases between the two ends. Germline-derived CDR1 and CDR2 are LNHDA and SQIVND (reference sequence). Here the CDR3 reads CASSIDRNYGYTF. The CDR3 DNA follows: TGTGCCAGTAGCATCGACAGAAACTATGGCTACACCTTC. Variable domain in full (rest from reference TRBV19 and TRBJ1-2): DGGITQSPKYLFRKEGQNVTLSCEQNLNHDAMYWYRQDPGQGLRLIYYSQIVNDFQKGDIAEGYSVSREKKESFPLTVTSAQKNPTAFYLCASSIDRNYGYTFGSGTRLTVV.

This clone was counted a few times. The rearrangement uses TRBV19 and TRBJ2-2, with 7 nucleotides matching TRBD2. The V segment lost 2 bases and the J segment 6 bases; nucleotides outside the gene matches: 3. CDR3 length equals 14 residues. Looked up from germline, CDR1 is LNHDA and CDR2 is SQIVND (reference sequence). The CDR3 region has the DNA TGTGCCAGTAGTATACGGGCGGGGGCCGGGGAGCTGTTTTTT. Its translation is CASSIRAGAGELFF.

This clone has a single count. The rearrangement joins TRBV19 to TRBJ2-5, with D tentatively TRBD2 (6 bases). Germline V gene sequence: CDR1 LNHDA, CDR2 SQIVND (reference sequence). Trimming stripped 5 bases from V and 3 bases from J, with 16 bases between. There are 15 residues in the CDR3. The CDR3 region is CASSPGTGREETQYF. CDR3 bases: TGTGCCAGTAGTCCAGGGACCGGGAGAGAAGAGACCCAGTACTTC.

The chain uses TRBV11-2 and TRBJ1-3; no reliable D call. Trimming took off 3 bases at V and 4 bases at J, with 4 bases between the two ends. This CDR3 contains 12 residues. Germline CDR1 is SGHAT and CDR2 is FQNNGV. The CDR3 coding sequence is TGTGCCAGCAGCTTGTACGGAAACACCATATATTTT. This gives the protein CASSLYGNTIYF.

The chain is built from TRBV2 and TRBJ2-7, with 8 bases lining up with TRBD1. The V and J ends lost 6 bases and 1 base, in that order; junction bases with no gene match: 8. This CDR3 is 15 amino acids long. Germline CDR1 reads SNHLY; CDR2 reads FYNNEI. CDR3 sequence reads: CASRLGQVGSYEQYF. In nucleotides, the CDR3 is TGTGCCAGCAGGCTGGGACAGGTTGGTTCCTACGAGCAGTACTTC.

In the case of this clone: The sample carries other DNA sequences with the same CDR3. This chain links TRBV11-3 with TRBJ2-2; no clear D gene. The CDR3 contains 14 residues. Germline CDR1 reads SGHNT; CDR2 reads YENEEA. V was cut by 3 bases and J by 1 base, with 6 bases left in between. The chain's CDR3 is CASSLGGNTGELFF. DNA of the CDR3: TGTGCCAGCAGCTTGGGCGGGAACACCGGGGAGCTGTTTTTT.

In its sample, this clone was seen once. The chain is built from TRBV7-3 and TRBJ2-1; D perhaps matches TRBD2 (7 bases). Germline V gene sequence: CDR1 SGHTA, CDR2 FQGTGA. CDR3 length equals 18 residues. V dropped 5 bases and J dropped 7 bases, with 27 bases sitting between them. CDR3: CASSQGTGGSLEFNEQFF. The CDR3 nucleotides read TGTGCCAGCAGCCAGGGGACTGGCGGGAGCCTCGAGTTTAATGAGCAGTTCTTC. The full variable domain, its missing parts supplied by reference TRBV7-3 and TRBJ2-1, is GAGVSQTPSNKVTEKGKYVELRCDPISGHTALYWYRQSLGQGPEFLIYFQGTGAADDSGLPNDRFFAVRPEGSVSTLKIQRTERGDSAVYLCASSQGTGGSLEFNEQFFGPGTRLTVL.

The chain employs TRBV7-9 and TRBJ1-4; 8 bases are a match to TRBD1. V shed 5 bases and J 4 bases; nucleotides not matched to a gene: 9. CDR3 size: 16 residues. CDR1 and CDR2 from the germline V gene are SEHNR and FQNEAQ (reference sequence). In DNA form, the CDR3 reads TGTGCCAGCAGCCCGGGGACAGGAGGGAATAATGAAAAACTGTTTTTT. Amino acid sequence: CASSPGTGGNNEKLFF.

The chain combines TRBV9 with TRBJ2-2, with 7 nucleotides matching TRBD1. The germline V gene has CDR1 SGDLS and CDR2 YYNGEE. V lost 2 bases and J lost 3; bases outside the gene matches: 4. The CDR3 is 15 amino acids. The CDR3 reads CASSVRDRYTGELFF. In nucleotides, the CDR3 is TGTGCCAGCAGCGTTCGGGACAGATACACCGGGGAGCTGTTTTTT. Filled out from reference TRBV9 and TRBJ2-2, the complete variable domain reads DSGVTQTPKHLITATGQRVTLRCSPRSGDLSVYWYQQSLDQGLQFLIQYYNGEERAKGNILERFSAQQFPDLHSELNLSSLELGDSALYFCASSVRDRYTGELFFGEGSRLTVL.

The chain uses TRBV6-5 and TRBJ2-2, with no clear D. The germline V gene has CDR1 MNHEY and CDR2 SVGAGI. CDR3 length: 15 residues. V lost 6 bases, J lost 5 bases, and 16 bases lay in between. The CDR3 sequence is CASRTTNVGTGELFF. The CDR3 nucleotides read TGTGCCAGCAGGACCACCAACGTGGGTACCGGGGAGCTGTTTTTT.

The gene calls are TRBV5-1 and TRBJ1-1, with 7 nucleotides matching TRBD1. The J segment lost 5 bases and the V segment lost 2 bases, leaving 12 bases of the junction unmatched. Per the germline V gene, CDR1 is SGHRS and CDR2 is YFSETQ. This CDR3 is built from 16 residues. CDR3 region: CASSFGGGFLETEAFF. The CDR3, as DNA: TGCGCCAGCAGCTTCGGAGGGGGCTTTTTGGAAACTGAAGCTTTCTTT. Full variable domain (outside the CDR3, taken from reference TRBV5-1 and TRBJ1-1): KAGVTQTPRYLIKTRGQQVTLSCSPISGHRSVSWYQQTPGQGLQFLFEYFSETQRNKGNFPGRFSGRQFSNSRSEMNVSTLELGDSALYLCASSFGGGFLETEAFFGQGTRLTVV.

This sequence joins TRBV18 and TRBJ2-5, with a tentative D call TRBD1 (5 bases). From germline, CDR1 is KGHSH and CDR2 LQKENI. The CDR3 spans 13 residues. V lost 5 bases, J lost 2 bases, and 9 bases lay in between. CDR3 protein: CASSGAGQETQYF. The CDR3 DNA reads TGTGCCAGCTCAGGGGCAGGGCAAGAGACCCAGTACTTC.

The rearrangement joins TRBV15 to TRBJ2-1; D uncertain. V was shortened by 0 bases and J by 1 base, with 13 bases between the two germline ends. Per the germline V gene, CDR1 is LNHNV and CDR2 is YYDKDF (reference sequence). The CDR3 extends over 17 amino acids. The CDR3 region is CATSRDRIRISYNEQFF. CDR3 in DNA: TGTGCCACCAGCAGAGATCGGATCCGTATATCCTACAATGAGCAGTTCTTC.

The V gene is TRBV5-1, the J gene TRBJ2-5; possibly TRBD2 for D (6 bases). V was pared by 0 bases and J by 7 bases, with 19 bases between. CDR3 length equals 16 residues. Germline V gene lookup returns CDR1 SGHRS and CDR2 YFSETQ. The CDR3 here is CASSLAAGEGFGTQYF. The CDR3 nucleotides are TGCGCCAGCAGCTTGGCAGCGGGCGAGGGCTTCGGGACCCAGTACTTC.

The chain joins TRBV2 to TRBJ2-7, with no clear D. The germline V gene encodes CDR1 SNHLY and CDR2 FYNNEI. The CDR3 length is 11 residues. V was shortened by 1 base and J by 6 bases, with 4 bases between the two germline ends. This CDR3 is CASSEVVEQYF. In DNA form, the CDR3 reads TGTGCCAGCAGTGAAGTCGTCGAGCAGTACTTC. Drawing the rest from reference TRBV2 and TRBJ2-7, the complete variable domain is EPEVTQTPSHQVTQMGQEVILRCVPISNHLYFYWYRQILGQKVEFLVSFYNNEISEKSEIFDDQFSVERPDGSNFTLKIRSTKLEDSAMYFCASSEVVEQYFGPGTRLTVT.

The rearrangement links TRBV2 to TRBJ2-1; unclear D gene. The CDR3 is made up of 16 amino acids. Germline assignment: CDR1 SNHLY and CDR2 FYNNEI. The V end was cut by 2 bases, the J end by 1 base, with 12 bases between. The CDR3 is CASSEQSVQSYNEQFF. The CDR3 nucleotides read TGTGCCAGCAGTGAACAGTCAGTACAGTCCTACAATGAGCAGTTCTTC.

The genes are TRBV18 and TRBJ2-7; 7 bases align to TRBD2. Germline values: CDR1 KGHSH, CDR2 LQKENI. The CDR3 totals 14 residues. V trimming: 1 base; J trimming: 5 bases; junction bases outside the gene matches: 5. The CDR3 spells CASSPQGRGDEQYF. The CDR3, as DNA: TGTGCCAGCTCACCACAGGGTCGGGGGGACGAGCAGTACTTC.

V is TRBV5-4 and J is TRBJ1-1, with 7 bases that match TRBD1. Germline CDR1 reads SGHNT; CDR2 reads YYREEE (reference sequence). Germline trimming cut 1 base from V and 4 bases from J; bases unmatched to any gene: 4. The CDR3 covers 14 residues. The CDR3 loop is CASSLRQGGTEAFF. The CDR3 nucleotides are TGTGCCAGCAGCTTGCGACAGGGAGGCACTGAAGCTTTCTTT.

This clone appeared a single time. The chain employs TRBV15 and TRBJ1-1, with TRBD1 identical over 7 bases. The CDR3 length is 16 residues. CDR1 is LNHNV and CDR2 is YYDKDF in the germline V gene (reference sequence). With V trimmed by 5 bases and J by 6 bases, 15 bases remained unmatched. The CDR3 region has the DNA TGTGCCACCAGCGAACCAGGTGGAGGCAGGGGGTCTGAAGCTTTCTTT. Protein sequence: CATSEPGGGRGSEAFF. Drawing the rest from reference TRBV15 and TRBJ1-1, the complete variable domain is DAMVIQNPRYQVTQFGKPVTLSCSQTLNHNVMYWYQQKSSQAPKLLFHYYDKDFNNEADTPDNFQSRRPNTSFCFLDIRSPGLGDTAMYLCATSEPGGGRGSEAFFGQGTRLTVV.

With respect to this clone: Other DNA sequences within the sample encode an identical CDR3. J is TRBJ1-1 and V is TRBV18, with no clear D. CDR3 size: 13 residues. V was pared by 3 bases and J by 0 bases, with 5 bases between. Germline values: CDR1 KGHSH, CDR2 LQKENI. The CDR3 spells CASSPSMNTEAFF. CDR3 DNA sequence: TGTGCCAGCTCACCTTCTATGAACACTGAAGCTTTCTTT.